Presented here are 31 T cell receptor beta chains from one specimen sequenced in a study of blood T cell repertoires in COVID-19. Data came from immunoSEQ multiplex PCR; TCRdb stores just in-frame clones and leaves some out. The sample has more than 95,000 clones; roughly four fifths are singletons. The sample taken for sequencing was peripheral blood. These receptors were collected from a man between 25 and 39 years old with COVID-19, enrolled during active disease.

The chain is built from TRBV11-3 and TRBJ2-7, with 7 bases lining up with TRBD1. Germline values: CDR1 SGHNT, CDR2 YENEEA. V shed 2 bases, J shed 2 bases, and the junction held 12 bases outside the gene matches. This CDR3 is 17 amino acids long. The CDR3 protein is CASSLYGWTGDPYEQYF. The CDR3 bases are TGTGCCAGCAGCTTATACGGTTGGACAGGAGATCCCTACGAGCAGTACTTC.

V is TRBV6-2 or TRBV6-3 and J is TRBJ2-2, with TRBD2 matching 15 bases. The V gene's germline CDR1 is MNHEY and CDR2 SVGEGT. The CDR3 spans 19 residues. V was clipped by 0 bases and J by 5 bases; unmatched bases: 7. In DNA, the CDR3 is TGTGCCAGCAGTTACTCGGGACTAGCGGGGGGATCAAGGACCGGGGAGCTGTTTTTT. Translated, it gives CASSYSGLAGGSRTGELFF.

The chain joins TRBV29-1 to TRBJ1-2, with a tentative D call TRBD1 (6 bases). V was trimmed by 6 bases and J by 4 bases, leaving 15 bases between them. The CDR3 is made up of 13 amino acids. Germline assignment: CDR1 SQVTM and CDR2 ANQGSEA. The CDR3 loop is CSVYYRDSYGYTF. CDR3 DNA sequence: TGCAGCGTGTACTACAGGGATTCCTATGGCTACACCTTC.

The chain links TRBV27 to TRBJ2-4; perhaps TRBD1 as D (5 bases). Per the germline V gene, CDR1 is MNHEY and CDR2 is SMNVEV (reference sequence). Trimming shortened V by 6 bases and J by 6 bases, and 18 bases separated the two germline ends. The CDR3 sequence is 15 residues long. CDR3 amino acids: CASSRSRAVLNIQYF. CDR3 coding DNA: TGTGCCAGCAGCAGGAGCAGGGCAGTATTAAACATTCAGTACTTC.

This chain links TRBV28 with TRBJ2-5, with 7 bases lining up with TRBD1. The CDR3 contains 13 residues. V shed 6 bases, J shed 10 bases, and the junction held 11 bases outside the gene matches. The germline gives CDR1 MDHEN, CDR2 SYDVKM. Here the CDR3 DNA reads TGTGCCAGCAGCCCCCTAGAGGGGGCCCTCCAGTACTTC. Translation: CASSPLEGALQYF.

CDR3 sequence: CASSSARNNEQFF. The DNA of the CDR3 is TGTGCCAGCAGCTCTGCGAGGAACAATGAGCAGTTCTTC. This sequence joins TRBV5-4 and TRBJ2-1; D remains ambiguous. Per germline, CDR1 SGHNT and CDR2 YYREEE (reference sequence). V gave up 3 bases and J gave up 5 bases, with 9 bases separating them. This CDR3 region has 13 residues. Variable domain in full (rest from reference TRBV5-4 and TRBJ2-1): ETGVTQSPTHLIKTRGQQVTLRCSSQSGHNTVSWYQQALGQGPQFIFQYYREEENGRGNFPPRFSGLQFPNYSSELNVNALELDDSALYLCASSSARNNEQFFGPGTRLTVL.

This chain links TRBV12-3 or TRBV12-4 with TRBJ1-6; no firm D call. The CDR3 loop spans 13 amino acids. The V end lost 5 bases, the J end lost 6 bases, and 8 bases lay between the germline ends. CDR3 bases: TGTGCCAGCAGTACCTCGGTTAATTCACCCCTCCACTTT. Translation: CASSTSVNSPLHF.

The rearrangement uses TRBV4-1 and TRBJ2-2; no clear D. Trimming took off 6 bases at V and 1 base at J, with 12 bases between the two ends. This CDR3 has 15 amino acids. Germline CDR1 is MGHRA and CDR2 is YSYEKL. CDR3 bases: TGCGCCAGCAGTTCCGGCACAGTGAACACCGGGGAGCTGTTTTTT. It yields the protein CASSSGTVNTGELFF.

The CDR3 nucleotides read TGTGCCAGCAGCTTCTCCGGGAGCGGTAATAATGAGCAGTTCTTC. This sequence encodes CASSFSGSGNNEQFF. The chain uses TRBV7-2 and TRBJ2-1; D perhaps matches TRBD2 (6 bases). The CDR3 has 15 amino acids. The V gene lost 3 bases and the J gene lost 7 bases, with 16 bases spanning the gap. Germline lookup yields CDR1 SGHTA and CDR2 FQGNSA.

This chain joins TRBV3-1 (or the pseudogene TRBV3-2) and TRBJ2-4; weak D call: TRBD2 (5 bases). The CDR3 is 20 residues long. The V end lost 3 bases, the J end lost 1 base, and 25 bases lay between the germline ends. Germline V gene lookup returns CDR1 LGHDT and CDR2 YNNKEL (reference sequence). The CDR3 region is CASSHLFRGGKESAKNIQYF. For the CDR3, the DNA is TGTGCCAGCAGCCATCTCTTTAGAGGAGGCAAGGAGTCCGCCAAAAACATTCAGTACTTC.

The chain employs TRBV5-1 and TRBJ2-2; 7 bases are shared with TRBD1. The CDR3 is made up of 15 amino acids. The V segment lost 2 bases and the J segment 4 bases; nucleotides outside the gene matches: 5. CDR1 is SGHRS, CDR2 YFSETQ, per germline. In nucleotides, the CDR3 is TGCGCCAGCAGCTTTGAGGGGGCAAGCACCGGGGAGCTGTTTTTT. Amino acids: CASSFEGASTGELFF. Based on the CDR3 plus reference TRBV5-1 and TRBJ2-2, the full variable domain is KAGVTQTPRYLIKTRGQQVTLSCSPISGHRSVSWYQQTPGQGLQFLFEYFSETQRNKGNFPGRFSGRQFSNSRSEMNVSTLELGDSALYLCASSFEGASTGELFFGEGSRLTVL.

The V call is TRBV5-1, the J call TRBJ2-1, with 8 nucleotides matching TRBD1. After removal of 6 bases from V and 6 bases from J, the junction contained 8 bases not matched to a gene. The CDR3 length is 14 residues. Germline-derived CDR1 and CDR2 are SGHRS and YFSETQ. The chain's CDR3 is CASTTGTGGNEQFF. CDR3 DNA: TGCGCCAGCACAACCGGGACAGGCGGCAATGAGCAGTTCTTC. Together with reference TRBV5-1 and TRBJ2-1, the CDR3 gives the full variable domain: KAGVTQTPRYLIKTRGQQVTLSCSPISGHRSVSWYQQTPGQGLQFLFEYFSETQRNKGNFPGRFSGRQFSNSRSEMNVSTLELGDSALYLCASTTGTGGNEQFFGPGTRLTVL.

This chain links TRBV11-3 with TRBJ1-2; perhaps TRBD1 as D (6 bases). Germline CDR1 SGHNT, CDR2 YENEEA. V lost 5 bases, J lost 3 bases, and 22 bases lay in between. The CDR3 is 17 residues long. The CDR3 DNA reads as TGTGCCAGCAGCCCCGGGATCGATAAGACAGGTTACTATGGCTACACCTTC. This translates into CASSPGIDKTGYYGYTF.

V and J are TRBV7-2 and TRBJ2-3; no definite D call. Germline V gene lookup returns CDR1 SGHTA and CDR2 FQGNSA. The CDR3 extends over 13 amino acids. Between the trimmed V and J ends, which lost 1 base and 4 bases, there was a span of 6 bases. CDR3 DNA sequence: TGTGCCAGCAGCTTAGTTAGTGCAGATACGCAGTATTTT. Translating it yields CASSLVSADTQYF.

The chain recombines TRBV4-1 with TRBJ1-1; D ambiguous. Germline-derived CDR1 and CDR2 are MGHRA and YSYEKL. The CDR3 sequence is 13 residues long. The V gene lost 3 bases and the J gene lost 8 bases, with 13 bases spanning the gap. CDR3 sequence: CASSHAREREAFF. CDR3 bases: TGCGCCAGCAGCCACGCAAGGGAGAGGGAAGCTTTCTTT.

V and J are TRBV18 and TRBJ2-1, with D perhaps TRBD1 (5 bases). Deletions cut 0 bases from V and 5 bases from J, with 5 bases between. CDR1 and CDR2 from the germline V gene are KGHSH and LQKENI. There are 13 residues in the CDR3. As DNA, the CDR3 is TGTGCCAGCTCACCACCGACAGACAATGAGCAGTTCTTC. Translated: CASSPPTDNEQFF.

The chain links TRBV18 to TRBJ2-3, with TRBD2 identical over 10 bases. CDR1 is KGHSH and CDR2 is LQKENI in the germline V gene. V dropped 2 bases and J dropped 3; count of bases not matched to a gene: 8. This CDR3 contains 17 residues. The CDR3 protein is CASSPIWSGGATDTQYF. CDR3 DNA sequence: TGTGCCAGCTCACCAATATGGAGCGGGGGGGCGACAGATACGCAGTATTTT. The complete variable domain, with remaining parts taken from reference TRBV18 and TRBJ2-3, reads NAGVMQNPRHLVRRRGQEARLRCSPMKGHSHVYWYRQLPEEGLKFMVYLQKENIIDESGMPKERFSAEFPKEGPSILRIQQVVRGDSAAYFCASSPIWSGGATDTQYFGPGTRLTVL.

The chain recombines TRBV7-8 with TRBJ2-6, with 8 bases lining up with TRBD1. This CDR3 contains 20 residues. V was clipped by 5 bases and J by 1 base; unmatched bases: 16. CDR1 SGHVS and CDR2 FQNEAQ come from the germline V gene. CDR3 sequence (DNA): TGTGCCAGCAGCCTCCCCACCGCCAGGGGGCGCCTATCTGGGGCCAACGTCCTGACTTTC. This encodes CASSLPTARGRLSGANVLTF.

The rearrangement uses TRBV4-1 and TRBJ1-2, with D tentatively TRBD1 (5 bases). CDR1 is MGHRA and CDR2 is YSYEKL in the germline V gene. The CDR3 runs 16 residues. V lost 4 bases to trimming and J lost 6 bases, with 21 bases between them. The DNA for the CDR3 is TGCGCCAGCAGCCCCTCCCTCGGCAGGGTAATTCATGGCTACACCTTC. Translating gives CASSPSLGRVIHGYTF.

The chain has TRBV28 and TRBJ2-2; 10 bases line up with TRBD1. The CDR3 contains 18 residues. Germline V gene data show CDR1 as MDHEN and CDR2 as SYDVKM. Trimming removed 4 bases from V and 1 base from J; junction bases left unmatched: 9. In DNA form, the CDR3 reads TGTGCCAGCAGTTCGACCGGGACAGGGGCTGGGAACACCGGGGAGCTGTTTTTT. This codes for CASSSTGTGAGNTGELFF.

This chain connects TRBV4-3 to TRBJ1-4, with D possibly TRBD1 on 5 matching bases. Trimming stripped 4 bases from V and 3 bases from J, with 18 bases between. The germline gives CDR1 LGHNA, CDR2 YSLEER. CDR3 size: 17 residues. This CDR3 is CASSRVTGGTANEKLFF. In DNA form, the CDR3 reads TGCGCCAGCAGCCGAGTTACAGGCGGAACGGCTAATGAAAAACTGTTTTTT.

The chain's CDR3 is CASSYTDKGYGQYF. CDR3 in DNA: TGTGCCAGCAGTTACACGGACAAAGGCTATGGGCAGTACTTC. The chain uses TRBV6-5 and TRBJ2-7, with D perhaps matching TRBD1 (5 bases). The CDR3 is made up of 14 amino acids. CDR1 is MNHEY, CDR2 SVGAGI, per germline. V shed 2 bases and J shed 9 bases, with 17 bases lying between them.

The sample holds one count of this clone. The CDR3 DNA sequence: TGTGCCAGCAGCCCGGGGGGGGTGCTACGTATGGACTATGGCTACACCTTC. This codes for CASSPGGVLRMDYGYTF. The rearrangement uses TRBV9 and TRBJ1-2; possibly TRBD1 for D (5 bases). This CDR3 comprises 17 residues. V was trimmed by 4 bases and J by 3 bases, leaving 22 bases between them. The germline gives CDR1 SGDLS, CDR2 YYNGEE.

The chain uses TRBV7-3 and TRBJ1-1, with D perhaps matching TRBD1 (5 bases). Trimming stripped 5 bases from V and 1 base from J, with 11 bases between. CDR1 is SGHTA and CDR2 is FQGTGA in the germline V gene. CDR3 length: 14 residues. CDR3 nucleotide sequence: TGTGCCAGCAGCCTGGGGCAGGGGAACACTGAAGCTTTCTTT. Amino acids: CASSLGQGNTEAFF.

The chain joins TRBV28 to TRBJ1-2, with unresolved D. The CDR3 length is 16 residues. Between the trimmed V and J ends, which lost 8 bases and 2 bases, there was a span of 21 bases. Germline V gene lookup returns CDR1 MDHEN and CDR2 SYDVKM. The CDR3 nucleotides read TGTGCCAGCGAACCTCTAGTGGATCCTTCGAACTATGGCTACACCTTC. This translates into CASEPLVDPSNYGYTF.

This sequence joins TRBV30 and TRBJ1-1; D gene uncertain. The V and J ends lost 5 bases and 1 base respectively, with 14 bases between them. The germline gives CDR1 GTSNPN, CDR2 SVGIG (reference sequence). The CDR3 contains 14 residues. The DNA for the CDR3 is TGTGCCTGGGACCTTGGGCGGGGGAACACTGAAGCTTTCTTT. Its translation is CAWDLGRGNTEAFF.

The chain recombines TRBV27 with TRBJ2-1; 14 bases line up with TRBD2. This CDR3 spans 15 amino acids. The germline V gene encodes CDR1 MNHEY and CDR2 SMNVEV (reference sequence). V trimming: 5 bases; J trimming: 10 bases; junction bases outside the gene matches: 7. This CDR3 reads CASSPGTSGSREQFF. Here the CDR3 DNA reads TGTGCCAGCAGTCCCGGGACTAGCGGGAGCAGGGAGCAGTTCTTC.

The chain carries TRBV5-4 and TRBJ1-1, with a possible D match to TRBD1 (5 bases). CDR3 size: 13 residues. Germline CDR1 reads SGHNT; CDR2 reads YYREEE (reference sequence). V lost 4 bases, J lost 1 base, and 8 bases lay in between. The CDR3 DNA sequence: TGTGCCAGCAGCACTCAGGGGAACACTGAAGCTTTCTTT. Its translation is CASSTQGNTEAFF.

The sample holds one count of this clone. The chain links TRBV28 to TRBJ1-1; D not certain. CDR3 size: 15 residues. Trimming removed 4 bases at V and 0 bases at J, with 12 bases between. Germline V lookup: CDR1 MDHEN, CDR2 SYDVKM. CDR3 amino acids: CASSSWPLMNTEAFF. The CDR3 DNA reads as TGTGCCAGCAGTTCCTGGCCCCTCATGAACACTGAAGCTTTCTTT. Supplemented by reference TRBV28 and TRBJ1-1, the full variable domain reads DVKVTQSSRYLVKRTGEKVFLECVQDMDHENMFWYRQDPGLGLRLIYFSYDVKMKEKGDIPEGYSVSREKKERFSLILESASTNQTSMYLCASSSWPLMNTEAFFGQGTRLTVV.

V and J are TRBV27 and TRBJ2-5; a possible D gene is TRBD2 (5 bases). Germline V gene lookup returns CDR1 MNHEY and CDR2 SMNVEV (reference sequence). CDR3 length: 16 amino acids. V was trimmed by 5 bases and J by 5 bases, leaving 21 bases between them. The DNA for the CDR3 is TGTGCCAGCAGTCCCGGGGTGGTGTCAACTGCGGAGACCCAGTACTTC. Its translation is CASSPGVVSTAETQYF.

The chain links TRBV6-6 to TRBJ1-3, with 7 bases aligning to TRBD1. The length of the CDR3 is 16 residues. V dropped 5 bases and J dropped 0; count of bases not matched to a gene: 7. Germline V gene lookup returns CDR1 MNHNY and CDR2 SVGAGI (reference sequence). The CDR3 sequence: CASSQRDSRSGNTIYF. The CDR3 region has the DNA TGTGCCAGCAGTCAACGGGACAGCCGCTCTGGAAACACCATATATTTT.